The T cell receptor (beta chain) described here comes from a study of cytomegalovirus exposure and HLA in healthy donors. Whole-study context: Early release data held 85 million to 95 million unique TCRs from HLA-typed donors.

Trimming shortened V by 4 bases and J by 3 bases, and 6 bases separated the two germline ends. The CDR3 spans 12 residues. Per the germline V gene, CDR1 is SEHNR and CDR2 is FQNEAQ (reference sequence). On this clone itself: Its antigen remains unknown.

Primers: 60 Vbeta forward and 13 Jbeta reverse. This table comes from immunoSEQ multiplex PCR, and its TCRdb copy is limited to in-frame clones, with some not included. Of about 140,000 clones listed, more than 60% are singletons. Study results and caveats: CMV serostatus was the sole immune exposure information available. In a later analysis, HLA-associated beta chains showed higher expansion and lower generation probabilities than comparable chains. TCR beta chains numbering more than 150 were designated cytomegalovirus-associated.

The V and J genes are TRBV7-9 and TRBJ1-2; no definite D call. The source is a man aged 35 to 55 in good health and CMV-seronegative. The sample consisted of PBMCs. The CDR3 DNA reads as TGTGCCAGCAGCTCAGACTACTATGGCTACACCTTC. Amino acids: CASSSDYYGYTF.